The T cell receptor (beta chain) described here comes from a study of T cell responses to AZD1222 COVID-19 vaccine. Study-wide results and limits: A reported finding is that nearly half of spike-specific TCRs target unmutated variant regions. The study identified only six AZD1222 recipients as seropositive at baseline.

V dropped 9 bases and J dropped 8; count of bases not matched to a gene: 6. This CDR3 region has 12 residues. Germline assignment: CDR1 LNHDA and CDR2 SQIVND (reference sequence). Concerning this clone: What it recognizes is unknown.

Libraries were prepared by immunoSEQ multiplex PCR; TCRdb keeps only in-frame clonotypes and omits some of them. The sample holds around 84,000 clones, approximately 90% seen once. The chain combines TRBV19 with TRBJ1-4; 7 nucleotides agree with TRBD1. The origin of this receptor is an adult in good health. The sample was peripheral blood, taken on day 0 of MenACWY control vaccination. Here the CDR3 DNA reads TGTGCCAGACAGGGGCGGTGGGAAAAACTGTTTTTT. Protein: CARQGRWEKLFF.